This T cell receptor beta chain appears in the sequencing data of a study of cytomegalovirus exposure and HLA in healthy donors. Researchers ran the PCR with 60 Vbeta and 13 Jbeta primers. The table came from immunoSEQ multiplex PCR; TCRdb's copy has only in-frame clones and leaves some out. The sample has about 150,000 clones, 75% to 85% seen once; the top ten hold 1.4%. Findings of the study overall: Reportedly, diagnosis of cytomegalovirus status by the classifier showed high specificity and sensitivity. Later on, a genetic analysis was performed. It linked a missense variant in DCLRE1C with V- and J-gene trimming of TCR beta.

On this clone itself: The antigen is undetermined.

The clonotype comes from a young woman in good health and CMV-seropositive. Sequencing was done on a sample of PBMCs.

The CDR3 loop is CASSLARTGGANVLTF. As DNA, the CDR3 is TGCGCCAGCAGCTTGGCCCGGACAGGTGGGGCCAACGTCCTGACTTTC. The rearrangement joins TRBV5-1 to TRBJ2-6; 7 bases match TRBD1. The CDR3 is 16 residues long. The junction had 3 bases not matched to a gene; V was cut back by 0 bases and J by 3 bases. Germline values: CDR1 SGHRS, CDR2 YFSETQ.